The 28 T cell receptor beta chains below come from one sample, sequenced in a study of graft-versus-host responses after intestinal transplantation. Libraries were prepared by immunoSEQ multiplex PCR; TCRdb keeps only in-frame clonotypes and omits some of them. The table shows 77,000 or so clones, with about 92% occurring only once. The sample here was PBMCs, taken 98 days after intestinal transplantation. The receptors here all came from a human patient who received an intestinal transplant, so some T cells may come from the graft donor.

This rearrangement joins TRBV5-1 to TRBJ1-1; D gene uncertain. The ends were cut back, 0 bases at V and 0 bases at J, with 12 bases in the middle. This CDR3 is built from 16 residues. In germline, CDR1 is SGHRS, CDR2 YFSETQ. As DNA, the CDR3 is TGCGCCAGCAGCTTGGTAGGTCTAGGAATGAACACTGAAGCTTTCTTT. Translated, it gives CASSLVGLGMNTEAFF.

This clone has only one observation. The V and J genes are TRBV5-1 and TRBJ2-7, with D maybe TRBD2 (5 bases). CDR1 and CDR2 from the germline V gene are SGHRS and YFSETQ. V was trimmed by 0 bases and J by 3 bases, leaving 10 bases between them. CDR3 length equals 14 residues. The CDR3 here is CASSLVGSNYEQYF. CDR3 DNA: TGCGCCAGCAGCTTGGTAGGGAGCAACTACGAGCAGTACTTC.

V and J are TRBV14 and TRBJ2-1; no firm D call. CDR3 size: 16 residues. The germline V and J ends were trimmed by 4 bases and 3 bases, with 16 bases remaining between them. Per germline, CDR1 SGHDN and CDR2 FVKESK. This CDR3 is CASSLRTPGGYNEQFF. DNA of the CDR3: TGTGCCAGCAGCCTACGGACCCCGGGCGGCTACAATGAGCAGTTCTTC.

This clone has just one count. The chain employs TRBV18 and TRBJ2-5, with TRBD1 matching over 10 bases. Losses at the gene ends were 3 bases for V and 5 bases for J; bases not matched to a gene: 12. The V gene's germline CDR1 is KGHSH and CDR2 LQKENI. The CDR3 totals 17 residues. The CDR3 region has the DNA TGTGCCAGCTCACCCCTTCGGACAGGGGGTTTGGTTGAGACCCAGTACTTC. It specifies CASSPLRTGGLVETQYF.

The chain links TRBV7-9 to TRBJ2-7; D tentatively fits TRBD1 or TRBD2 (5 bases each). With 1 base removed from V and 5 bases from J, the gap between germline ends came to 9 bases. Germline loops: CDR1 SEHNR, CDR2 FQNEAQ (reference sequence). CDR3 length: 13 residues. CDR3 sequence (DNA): TGTGCCAGCAGCTTAGGGGACCTCAACGAGCAGTACTTC. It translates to CASSLGDLNEQYF.

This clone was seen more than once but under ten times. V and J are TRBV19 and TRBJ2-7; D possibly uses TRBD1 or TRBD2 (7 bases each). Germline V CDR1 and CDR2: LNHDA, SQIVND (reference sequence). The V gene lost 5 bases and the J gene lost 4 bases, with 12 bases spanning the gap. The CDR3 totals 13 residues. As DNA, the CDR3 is TGTGCCAGTAGTCACAGGGGAGGGTACGAGCAGTACTTC. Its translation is CASSHRGGYEQYF.

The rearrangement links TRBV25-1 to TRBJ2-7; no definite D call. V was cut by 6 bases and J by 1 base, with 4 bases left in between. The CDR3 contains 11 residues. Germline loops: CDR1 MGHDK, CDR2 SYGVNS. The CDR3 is CASRASYEQYF. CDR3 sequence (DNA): TGTGCCAGCAGGGCTTCCTACGAGCAGTACTTC.

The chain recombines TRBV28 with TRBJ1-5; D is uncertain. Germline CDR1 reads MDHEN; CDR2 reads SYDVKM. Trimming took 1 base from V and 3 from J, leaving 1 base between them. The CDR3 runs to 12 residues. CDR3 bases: TGTGCCAGCAGTTTATACAATCAGCCCCAGCATTTT. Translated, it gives CASSLYNQPQHF.

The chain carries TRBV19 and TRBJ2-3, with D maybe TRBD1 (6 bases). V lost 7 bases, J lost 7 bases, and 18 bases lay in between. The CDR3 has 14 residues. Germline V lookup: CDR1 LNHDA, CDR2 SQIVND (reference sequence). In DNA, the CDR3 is TGTGCCAGTAAGGACAGCCTAAATGGAAATACGCAGTATTTT. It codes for CASKDSLNGNTQYF.

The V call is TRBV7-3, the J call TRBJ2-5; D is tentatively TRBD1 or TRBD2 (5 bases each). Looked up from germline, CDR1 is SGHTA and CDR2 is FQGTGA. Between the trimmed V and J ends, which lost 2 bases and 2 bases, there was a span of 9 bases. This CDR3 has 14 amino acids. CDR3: CASSLLGTQETQYF. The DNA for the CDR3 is TGTGCCAGCAGCTTATTAGGGACGCAAGAGACCCAGTACTTC.

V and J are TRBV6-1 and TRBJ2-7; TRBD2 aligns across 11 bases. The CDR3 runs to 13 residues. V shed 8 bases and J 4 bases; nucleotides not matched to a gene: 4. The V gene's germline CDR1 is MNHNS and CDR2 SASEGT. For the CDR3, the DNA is TGTGCCAGCGGCGGGACTAGCGGATACGAGCAGTACTTC. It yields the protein CASGGTSGYEQYF.

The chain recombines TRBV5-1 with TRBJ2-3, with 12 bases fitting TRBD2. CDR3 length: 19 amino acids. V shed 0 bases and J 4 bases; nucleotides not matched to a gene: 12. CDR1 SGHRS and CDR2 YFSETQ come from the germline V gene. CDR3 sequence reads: CASSLAPSASGGAPDTQYF. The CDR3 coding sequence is TGCGCCAGCAGCTTGGCCCCATCCGCTAGCGGGGGGGCCCCAGATACGCAGTATTTT.

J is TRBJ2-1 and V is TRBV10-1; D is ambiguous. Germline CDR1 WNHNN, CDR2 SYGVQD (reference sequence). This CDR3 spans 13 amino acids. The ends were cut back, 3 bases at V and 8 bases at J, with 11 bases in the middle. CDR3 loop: CASSDSVLDEQFF. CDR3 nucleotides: TGCGCCAGCAGTGACTCCGTCTTGGATGAGCAGTTCTTC.

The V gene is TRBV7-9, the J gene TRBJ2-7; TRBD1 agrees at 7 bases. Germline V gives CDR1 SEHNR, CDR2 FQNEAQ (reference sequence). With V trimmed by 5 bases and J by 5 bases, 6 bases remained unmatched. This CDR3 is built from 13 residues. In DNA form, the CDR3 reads TGTGCCAGCAGCCCGACAGGGAACCACGAGCAGTACTTC. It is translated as CASSPTGNHEQYF.

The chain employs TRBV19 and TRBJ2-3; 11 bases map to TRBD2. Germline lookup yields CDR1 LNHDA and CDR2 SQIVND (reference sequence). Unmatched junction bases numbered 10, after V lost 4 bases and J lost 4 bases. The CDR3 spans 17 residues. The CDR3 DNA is TGTGCCAGTAGTAACAGGGTGGGGACTAGCGGATCAGATACGCAGTATTTT. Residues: CASSNRVGTSGSDTQYF.

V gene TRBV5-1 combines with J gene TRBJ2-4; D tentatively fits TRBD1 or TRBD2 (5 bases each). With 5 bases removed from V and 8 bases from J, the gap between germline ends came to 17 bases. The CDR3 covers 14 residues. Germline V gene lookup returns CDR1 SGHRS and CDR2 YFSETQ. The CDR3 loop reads CASSRAGTADIQYF. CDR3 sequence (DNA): TGCGCCAGCAGTAGGGCCGGGACGGCGGACATTCAGTACTTC.

The CDR3 DNA reads TGTGCCAGCCCAGAGCTCCTGAACACTGAAGCTTTCTTT. This codes for CASPELLNTEAFF. The chain carries TRBV6-1 and TRBJ1-1; D ambiguous. CDR1 is MNHNS and CDR2 is SASEGT in the germline V gene. V was shortened by 8 bases and J by 0 bases, with 10 bases between the two germline ends. The CDR3 is 13 amino acids.

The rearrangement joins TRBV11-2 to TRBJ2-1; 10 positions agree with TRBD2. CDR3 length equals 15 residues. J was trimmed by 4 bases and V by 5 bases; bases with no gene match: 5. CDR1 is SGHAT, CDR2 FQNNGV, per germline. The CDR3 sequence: CASSIAGGSYNEQFF. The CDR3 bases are TGTGCCAGCAGCATAGCGGGAGGATCTTACAATGAGCAGTTCTTC.

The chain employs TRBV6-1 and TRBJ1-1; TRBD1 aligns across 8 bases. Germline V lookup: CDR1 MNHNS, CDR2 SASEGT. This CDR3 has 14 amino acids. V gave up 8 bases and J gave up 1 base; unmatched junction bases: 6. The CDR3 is CASVSGGRNTEAFF. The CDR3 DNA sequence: TGTGCCAGCGTTTCAGGGGGCCGGAACACTGAAGCTTTCTTT.

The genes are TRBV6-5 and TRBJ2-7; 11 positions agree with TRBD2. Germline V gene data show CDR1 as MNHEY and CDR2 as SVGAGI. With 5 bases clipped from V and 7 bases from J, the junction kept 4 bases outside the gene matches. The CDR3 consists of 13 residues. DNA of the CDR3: TGTGCCAGCAGTACTAGCGGGGGTGGAGAGCAGTACTTC. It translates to CASSTSGGGEQYF.

The CDR3 nucleotides read TGTGCCTGGAGTCCGGGACACGGTTATGGCTACACCTTC. The encoded protein is CAWSPGHGYGYTF. The J gene is TRBJ1-2, the V gene TRBV30; a possible D gene is TRBD1 (6 bases). The CDR3 is 13 amino acids. V was trimmed by 2 bases and J by 5 bases, leaving 12 bases between them. Germline CDR1 reads GTSNPN; CDR2 reads SVGIG (reference sequence).

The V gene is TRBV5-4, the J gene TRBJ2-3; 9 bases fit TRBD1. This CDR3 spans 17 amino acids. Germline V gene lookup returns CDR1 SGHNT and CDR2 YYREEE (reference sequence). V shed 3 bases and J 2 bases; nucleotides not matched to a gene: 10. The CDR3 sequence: CASSSEQQGAFTDTQYF. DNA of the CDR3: TGTGCCAGCAGCTCCGAACAACAGGGGGCCTTCACAGATACGCAGTATTTT.

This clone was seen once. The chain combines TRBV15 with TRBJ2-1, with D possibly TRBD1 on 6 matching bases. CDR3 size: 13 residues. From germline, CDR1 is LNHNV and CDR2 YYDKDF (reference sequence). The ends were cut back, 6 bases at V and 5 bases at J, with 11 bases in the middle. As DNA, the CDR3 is TGTGCCACCAGAAGGACAGAAAACAATGAGCAGTTCTTC. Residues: CATRRTENNEQFF.

CDR3 sequence: CASRHSSAAYTF. The CDR3 nucleotides are TGTGCCAGCAGGCACTCCTCCGCTGCCTACACCTTC. V and J are TRBV6-5 and TRBJ1-2, with no clear D. Trimming removed 6 bases from V and 10 bases from J, with 15 bases in between. This CDR3 is 12 amino acids long. In germline, CDR1 is MNHEY, CDR2 SVGAGI.

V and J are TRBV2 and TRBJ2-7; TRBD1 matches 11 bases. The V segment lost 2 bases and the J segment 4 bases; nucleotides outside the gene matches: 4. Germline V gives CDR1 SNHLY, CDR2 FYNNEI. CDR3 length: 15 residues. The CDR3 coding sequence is TGTGCCAGCAGTGAATTCGGGACAGGGGGGTACGAGCAGTACTTC. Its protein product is CASSEFGTGGYEQYF.

CDR3: CASSPGTSGNNEQFF. CDR3 coding DNA: TGTGCCAGCAGTCCCGGGACTAGCGGAAACAATGAGCAGTTCTTC. The chain combines TRBV6-5 with TRBJ2-1, with 11 bases identical to TRBD2. V trimming: 5 bases; J trimming: 5 bases; junction bases outside the gene matches: 5. CDR1 is MNHEY, CDR2 SVGAGI, per germline. This CDR3 is built from 15 residues.

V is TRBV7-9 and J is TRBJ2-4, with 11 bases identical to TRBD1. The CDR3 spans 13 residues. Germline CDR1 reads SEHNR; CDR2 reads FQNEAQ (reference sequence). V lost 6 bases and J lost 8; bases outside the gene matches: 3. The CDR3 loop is CASSGQGADIQYF. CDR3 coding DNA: TGTGCCAGCAGTGGACAGGGGGCGGACATTCAGTACTTC.

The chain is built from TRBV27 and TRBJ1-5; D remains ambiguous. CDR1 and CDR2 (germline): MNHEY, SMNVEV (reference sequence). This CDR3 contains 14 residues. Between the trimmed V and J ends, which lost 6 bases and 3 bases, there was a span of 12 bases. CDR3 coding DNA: TGTGCCAGCAGGCCAAGACCGTCCAATCAGCCCCAGCATTTT. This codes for CASRPRPSNQPQHF.